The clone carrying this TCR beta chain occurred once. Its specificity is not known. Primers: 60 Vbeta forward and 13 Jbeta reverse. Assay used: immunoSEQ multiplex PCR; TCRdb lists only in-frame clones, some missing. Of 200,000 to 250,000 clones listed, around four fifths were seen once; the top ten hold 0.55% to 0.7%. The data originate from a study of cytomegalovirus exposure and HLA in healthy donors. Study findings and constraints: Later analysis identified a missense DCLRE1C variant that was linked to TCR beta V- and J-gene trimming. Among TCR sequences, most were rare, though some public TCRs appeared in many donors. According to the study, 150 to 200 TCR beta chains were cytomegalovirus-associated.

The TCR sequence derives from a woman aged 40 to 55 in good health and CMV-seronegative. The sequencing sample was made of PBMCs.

DNA for the CDR3: TGTGCCAGCAGCTTAACAGGGGGCACAACTAATGAAAAACTGTTTTTT. It specifies CASSLTGGTTNEKLFF. This rearrangement joins TRBV13 to TRBJ1-4; 9 positions agree with TRBD1. This CDR3 spans 16 amino acids. Germline CDR1 and CDR2: PRHDT and FYEKMQ (reference sequence). The V segment lost 2 bases and the J segment 0 bases; nucleotides outside the gene matches: 1. The full variable domain, in which reference TRBV13 and TRBJ1-4 provide the parts outside the CDR3, is AAGVIQSPRHLIKEKRETATLKCYPIPRHDTVYWYQQGPGQDPQFLISFYEKMQSDKGSIPDRFSAQQFSDYHSELNMSSLELGDSALYFCASSLTGGTTNEKLFFGSGTQLSVL.